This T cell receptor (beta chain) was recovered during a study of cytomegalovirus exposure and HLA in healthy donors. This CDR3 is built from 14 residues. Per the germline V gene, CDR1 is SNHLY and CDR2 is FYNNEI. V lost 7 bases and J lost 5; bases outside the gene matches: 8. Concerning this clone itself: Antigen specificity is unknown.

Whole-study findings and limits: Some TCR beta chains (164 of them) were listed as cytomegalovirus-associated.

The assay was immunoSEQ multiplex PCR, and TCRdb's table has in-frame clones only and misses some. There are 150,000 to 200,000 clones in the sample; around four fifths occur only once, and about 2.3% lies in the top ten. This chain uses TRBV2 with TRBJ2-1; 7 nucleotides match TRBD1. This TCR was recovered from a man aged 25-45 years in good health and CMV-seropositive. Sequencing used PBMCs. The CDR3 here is CASNIRDSNNEQFF. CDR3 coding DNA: TGTGCCAGCAATATCCGGGACAGTAACAATGAGCAGTTCTTC.